The 17 T cell receptor beta chains reported below all come from one sample, sequenced in a study of blood T cells in healthy people across ages (dated by TCRdb to 2013 to 2016). The method behind the library was 5' RACE. Reads for this sample came from an Illumina HiSeq 2500. A second roughly 7 to 12 cycle PCR used a sample-barcoded 5' primer and a J-beta primer mix. Through fastp at Q25 and MiXCR, TCRdb rebuilt clones from the public reads, retaining in-frame beta chains. Here each entry gathers all rows of one CDR3 protein and keeps the most common genes and DNA. Here the sample has more than 600,000 distinct CDR3 sequences; about 25% occur a single time. Jointly, the top ten make up just under 9.5% of the sample. The data were also submitted as part of a second study, on T cells of mothers and their children.

Sample: blood. Source of these receptors: a boy younger than 18 in good health.

This clonotype was seen ten or more times. V usage is TRBV12-3 or TRBV12-4 and J usage is TRBJ2-7; D remains ambiguous. The CDR3 runs to 12 residues. Deletions cut 5 bases from V and 4 bases from J, with 9 bases between. CDR3 amino acids: CASSPGTYEQYF. The CDR3 DNA follows: TGTGCCAGCAGTCCCGGTACTTACGAGCAGTACTTC.

This clonotype has a handful of counts. The rearrangement links TRBV28 to TRBJ1-6; no clear D. Trimming took 6 bases from V and 10 from J, leaving 19 bases between them. The V gene's germline CDR1 is MDHEN and CDR2 SYDVKM. The CDR3 spans 15 residues. As DNA, the CDR3 is TGTGCCAGCAGCCGAGAGGGTGGGGAGGGCTCACCCCTCCACTTT. It is translated as CASSREGGEGSPLHF.

The chain couples TRBV5-1 to TRBJ1-1; TRBD1 might be the D (5 bases). The CDR3 has 15 amino acids. The germline V gene encodes CDR1 SGHRS and CDR2 YFSETQ. V gave up 4 bases and J gave up 1 base, with 14 bases separating them. The DNA of the CDR3 is TGCGCCAGCAGCCCGCAGGGAGGTCAGAACACTGAAGCTTTCTTT. It codes for CASSPQGGQNTEAFF.

This clonotype has only a few counts. This chain links TRBV10-3 with TRBJ2-5; 8 positions match TRBD1. The DNA matches TRBJ2-7 better at its end, which makes the J call doubtful. Per the germline V gene, CDR1 is ENHRY and CDR2 is SYGVKD. The length of the CDR3 is 13 residues. In DNA, the CDR3 is TGTGCCATCTCCGACAGGGGCTTGGACGAGCAGTACTTC. This encodes CAISDRGLDEQYF.

A few counts support this clonotype. The chain links TRBV4-3 to TRBJ2-5, with a weak D call TRBD1 (5 bases). This CDR3 has 14 amino acids. Trimming took off 0 bases at V and 6 bases at J, with 11 bases between the two ends. In germline, CDR1 is LGHNA, CDR2 YSLEER. CDR3 residues: CASSQDQGAQTQYF. The CDR3 DNA reads TGCGCCAGCAGCCAAGATCAGGGTGCGCAGACCCAGTACTTC.

This chain links TRBV7-2 with TRBJ1-2; D is undetermined. In germline, CDR1 is SGHTA, CDR2 FQGNSA. The CDR3 is 14 residues long. Trimming removed 5 bases from V and 4 bases from J, with 14 bases in between. This CDR3 is CASSLGRTGYGYTF. The CDR3 DNA sequence: TGTGCCAGCAGCCTCGGACGAACGGGCTATGGCTACACCTTC.

The chain is built from TRBV5-5 and TRBJ2-1; D is uncertain. The CDR3 has 13 residues. CDR1 is SGHKS and CDR2 is YYEKEE in the germline V gene (reference sequence). The V and J ends lost 5 bases and 0 bases respectively, with 6 bases between them. The CDR3 DNA follows: TGTGCCAGCAGGTCCAGCTCCTACAATGAGCAGTTCTTC. It encodes CASRSSSYNEQFF. Together with reference TRBV5-5 and TRBJ2-1, the CDR3 gives the full variable domain: DAGVTQSPTHLIKTRGQQVTLRCSPISGHKSVSWYQQVLGQGPQFIFQYYEKEERGRGNFPDRFSARQFPNYSSELNVNALLLGDSALYLCASRSSSYNEQFFGPGTRLTVL.

The rearrangement uses TRBV12-3 or TRBV12-4 and TRBJ2-7; D might be TRBD2 (6 bases). The end of the DNA aligns better with TRBJ2-1, so the J call may be wrong. This CDR3 contains 14 residues. CDR3 in amino acids: CASSYGRTYNEQFF. CDR3 coding DNA: TGTGCCAGCAGTTACGGGAGAACCTACAATGAGCAGTTCTTC.

This clonotype was seen only a few times. This rearrangement joins TRBV24-1 to TRBJ2-1; 8 nucleotides agree with TRBD1. The CDR3 has 14 amino acids. With V trimmed by 9 bases and J by 9 bases, 12 bases remained unmatched. The germline V gene encodes CDR1 KGHDR and CDR2 SFDVKD. The CDR3 loop reads CATASGQGPSEQFF. The CDR3 coding sequence is TGTGCCACCGCGTCCGGACAGGGCCCCTCTGAGCAGTTCTTC.

This chain's CDR3 is CASSQDESMATDTQYF. The DNA for the CDR3 is TGCGCCAGCAGCCAAGATGAGTCAATGGCCACAGATACGCAGTATTTT. The rearrangement joins TRBV4-3 to TRBJ2-3; no clear D gene. The CDR3 covers 16 residues. CDR1 and CDR2 from the germline V gene are LGHNA and YSLEER. Between the trimmed V and J ends, which lost 0 bases and 2 bases, there was a span of 12 bases.

This clonotype was recorded a few times. The chain recombines TRBV5-1 with TRBJ2-1; no clear D. V was shortened by 3 bases and J by 6 bases, with 16 bases between the two germline ends. CDR3 size: 15 residues. Germline V CDR1 and CDR2: SGHRS, YFSETQ. The CDR3: CASSWTAAKVNEQFF. The CDR3 DNA is TGCGCCAGCAGCTGGACCGCGGCCAAGGTCAATGAGCAGTTCTTC.

The gene calls are TRBV5-1 and TRBJ2-6; possibly TRBD1 for D (5 bases). V was shortened by 2 bases and J by 4 bases, with 19 bases between the two germline ends. CDR1 SGHRS and CDR2 YFSETQ come from the germline V gene. The CDR3 extends over 18 amino acids. CDR3 loop: CASSLSGRDLQGANVLTF. The CDR3 nucleotides are TGCGCCAGCAGCTTAAGTGGCAGGGATTTACAAGGGGCCAACGTCCTGACTTTC.

This chain links TRBV18 with TRBJ2-7; D is undetermined. Germline loops: CDR1 KGHSH, CDR2 LQKENI. CDR3 length equals 14 residues. V was cut by 2 bases and J by 5 bases, with 13 bases left in between. The CDR3 protein is CASSPDSGLDEQYF. In DNA form, the CDR3 reads TGTGCCAGCTCACCAGATTCCGGGTTGGACGAGCAGTACTTC. The whole variable domain, remainder taken from reference TRBV18 and TRBJ2-7, is NAGVMQNPRHLVRRRGQEARLRCSPMKGHSHVYWYRQLPEEGLKFMVYLQKENIIDESGMPKERFSAEFPKEGPSILRIQQVVRGDSAAYFCASSPDSGLDEQYFGPGTRLTVT.

This clonotype was observed at least ten times. The rearrangement joins TRBV27 to TRBJ2-5; D gene ambiguous. The germline V and J ends were trimmed by 0 bases and 2 bases, with 4 bases remaining between them. This CDR3 has 13 amino acids. Germline-derived CDR1 and CDR2 are MNHEY and SMNVEV (reference sequence). For the CDR3, the DNA is TGTGCCAGCAGTTTATCGCGGCAAGAGACCCAGTACTTC. Translating gives CASSLSRQETQYF.

To note about this clonotype: A much larger clone is a single base away; this may be a read error. The V call is TRBV7-2, the J call TRBJ2-7; D is ambiguous. The CDR3 contains 11 residues. Germline CDR1 and CDR2: SGHTA and FQGNSA. Trimming took 2 bases from V and 5 from J, leaving 4 bases between them. The chain's CDR3 is CASSLYNEQYF. The CDR3 bases are TGTGCCAGCAGCTTATACAACGAGCAGTACTTC.

The chain uses TRBV24-1 and TRBJ2-5; 13 nucleotides match TRBD2. The CDR3 contains 16 residues. The germline V gene encodes CDR1 KGHDR and CDR2 SFDVKD. V lost 2 bases to trimming and J lost 4 bases; unmatched junction nucleotides: 3. DNA for the CDR3: TGTGCCACCAGTGATTGGACTAGCGGGAGAGGAGAGACCCAGTACTTC. The encoded protein is CATSDWTSGRGETQYF.

This rearrangement joins TRBV6-6 to TRBJ2-5; D call uncertain. CDR1 and CDR2 from the germline V gene are MNHNY and SVGAGI (reference sequence). The CDR3 sequence is 14 residues long. V lost 0 bases and J 11 bases, leaving 16 bases between the germline ends. The CDR3 here is CASSYSSTPGEQYF. CDR3 DNA sequence: TGTGCCAGCAGTTACTCGTCGACCCCCGGAGAGCAGTACTTC.